This TCR beta chain was sequenced for a study of monozygotic twins with inflammatory bowel disease. Findings of the study overall: None of the different T cell subtypes could be distinguished from one another.

Details on this clonotype: The antigen remains unidentified.

TCRdb re-called the 5' RACE reads; every CDR3 protein appears as one record, without DNA. This sample's table has around 210,000 distinct CDR3 sequences. The CDR3 totals 15 residues. The germline V gene has CDR1 DFQATT and CDR2 SNEGSKA (reference sequence). This TCR was recovered from a human donor with ulcerative colitis or Crohn's disease, or a healthy co-twin of an affected twin (not recorded which). This rearrangement joins TRBV20-1 to TRBJ2-1; the TCRdb D gene call, TRBD2, has no DNA to confirm it. Source material: blood. The CDR3 spells CSASERGSSYNEQFF.